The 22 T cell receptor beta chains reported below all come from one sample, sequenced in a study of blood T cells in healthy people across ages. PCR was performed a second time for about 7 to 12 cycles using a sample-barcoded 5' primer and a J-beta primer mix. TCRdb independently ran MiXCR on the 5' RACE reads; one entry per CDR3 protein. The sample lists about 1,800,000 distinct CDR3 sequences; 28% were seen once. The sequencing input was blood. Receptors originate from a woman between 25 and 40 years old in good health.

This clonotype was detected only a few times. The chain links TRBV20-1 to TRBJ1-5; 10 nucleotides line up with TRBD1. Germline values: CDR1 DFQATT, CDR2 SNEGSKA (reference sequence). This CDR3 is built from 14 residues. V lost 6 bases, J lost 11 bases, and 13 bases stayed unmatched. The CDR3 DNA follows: TGCAGTGCGGCGGGACAGGGGTATGGTTTGTCCCAGCATTTT. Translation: CSAAGQGYGLSQHF.

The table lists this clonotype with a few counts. This chain's CDR3 is CASSPLAGGSPLHF. The CDR3, as DNA: TGTGCCAGCAGCCCACTCGCAGGGGGATCACCCCTCCACTTT. V gene TRBV5-5 combines with J gene TRBJ1-6, with TRBD1 matching 7 bases. This CDR3 spans 14 amino acids. V lost 4 bases and J lost 10; bases outside the gene matches: 8. Germline CDR1 SGHKS, CDR2 YYEKEE (reference sequence).

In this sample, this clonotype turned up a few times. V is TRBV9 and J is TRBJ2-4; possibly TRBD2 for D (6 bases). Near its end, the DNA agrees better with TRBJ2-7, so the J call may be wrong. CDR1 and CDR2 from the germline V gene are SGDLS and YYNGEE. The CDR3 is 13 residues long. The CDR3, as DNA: TGTGCCAGCAGCGGGAGGGCCCCCAACGAGCAGTACTTC. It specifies CASSGRAPNEQYF.

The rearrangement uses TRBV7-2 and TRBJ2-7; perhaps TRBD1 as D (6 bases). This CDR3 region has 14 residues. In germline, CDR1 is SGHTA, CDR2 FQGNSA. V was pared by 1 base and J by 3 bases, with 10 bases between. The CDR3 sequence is CASSLVGTHYEQYF. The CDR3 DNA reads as TGTGCCAGCAGCTTAGTCGGGACACACTACGAGCAGTACTTC.

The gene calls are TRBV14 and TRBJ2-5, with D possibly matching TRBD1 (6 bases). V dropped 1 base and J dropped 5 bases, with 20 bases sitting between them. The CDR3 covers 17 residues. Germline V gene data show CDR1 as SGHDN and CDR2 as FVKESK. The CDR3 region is CASSQAGGPRSWETQYF. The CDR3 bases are TGTGCCAGCAGCCAAGCTGGGGGCCCGAGGTCGTGGGAGACCCAGTACTTC.

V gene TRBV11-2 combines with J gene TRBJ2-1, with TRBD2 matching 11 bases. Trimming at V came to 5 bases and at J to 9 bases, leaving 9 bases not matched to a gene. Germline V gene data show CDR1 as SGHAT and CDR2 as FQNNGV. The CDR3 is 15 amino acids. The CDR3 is CASSGRLAGSGEQFF. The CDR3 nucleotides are TGTGCCAGCAGCGGTAGACTAGCGGGGTCCGGTGAGCAGTTCTTC.

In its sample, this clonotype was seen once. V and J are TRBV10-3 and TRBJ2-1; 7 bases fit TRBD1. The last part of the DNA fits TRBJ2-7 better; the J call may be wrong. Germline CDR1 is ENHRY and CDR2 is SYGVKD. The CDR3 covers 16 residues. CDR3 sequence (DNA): TGTGCCATCAGCGAACCCAGACAGGGAAACCCCTACGAGCAGTACTTC. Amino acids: CAISEPRQGNPYEQYF.

The CDR3: CASTTSGTETQYF. CDR3 DNA: TGTGCCAGCACCACTAGCGGGACGGAGACCCAGTACTTC. The rearrangement uses TRBV11-2 and TRBJ2-5, with TRBD2 matching over 10 bases. CDR1 and CDR2 (germline): SGHAT, FQNNGV. After removal of 7 bases from V and 5 bases from J, the junction contained 4 bases not matched to a gene. CDR3 length equals 13 residues.

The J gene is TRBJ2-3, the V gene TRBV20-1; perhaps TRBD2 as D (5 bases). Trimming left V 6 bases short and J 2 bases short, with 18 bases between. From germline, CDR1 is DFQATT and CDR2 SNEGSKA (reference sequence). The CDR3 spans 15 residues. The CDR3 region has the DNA TGCAGTGCCCGAGGGAGACACGATACCACAGATACGCAGTATTTT. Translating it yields CSARGRHDTTDTQYF.

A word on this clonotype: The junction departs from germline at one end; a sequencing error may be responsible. Written as DNA, the CDR3 is TGTGCCAGCAGTTTCCGGCGATTGGGTTTCGGGGCCTATAGCTACACCTTC. Translated: CASSFRRLGFGAYSYTF. This chain links TRBV12-3 or TRBV12-4 with TRBJ1-2; D might be TRBD1 (5 bases). This CDR3 region has 17 residues.

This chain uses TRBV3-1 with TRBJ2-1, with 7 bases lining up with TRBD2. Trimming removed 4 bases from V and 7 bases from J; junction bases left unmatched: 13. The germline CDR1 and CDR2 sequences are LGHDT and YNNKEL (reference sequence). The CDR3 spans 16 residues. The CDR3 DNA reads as TGTGCCAGCAGCCCCACCGGACCAGCGGGACTAAATGAGCAGTTCTTC. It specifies CASSPTGPAGLNEQFF.

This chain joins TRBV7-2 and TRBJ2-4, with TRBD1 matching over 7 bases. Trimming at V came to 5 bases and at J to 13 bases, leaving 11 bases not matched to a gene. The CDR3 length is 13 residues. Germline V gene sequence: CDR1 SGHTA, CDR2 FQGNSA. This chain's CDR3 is CASSREQGSEQYF. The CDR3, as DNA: TGTGCCAGCAGCCGCGAACAGGGGAGTGAGCAGTACTTC. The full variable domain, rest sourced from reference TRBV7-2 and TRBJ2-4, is GAGVSQSPSNKVTEKGKDVELRCDPISGHTALYWYRQSLGQGLEFLIYFQGNSAPDKSGLPSDRFSAERTGGSVSTLTIQRTQQEDSAVYLCASSREQGSEQYFGAGTRLSVL.

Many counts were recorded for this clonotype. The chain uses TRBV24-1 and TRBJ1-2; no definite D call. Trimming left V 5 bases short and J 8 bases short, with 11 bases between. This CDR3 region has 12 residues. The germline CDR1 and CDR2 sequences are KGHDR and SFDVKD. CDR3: CATSGTAGGYTF. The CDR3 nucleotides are TGTGCCACCAGTGGGACGGCGGGAGGCTACACCTTC.

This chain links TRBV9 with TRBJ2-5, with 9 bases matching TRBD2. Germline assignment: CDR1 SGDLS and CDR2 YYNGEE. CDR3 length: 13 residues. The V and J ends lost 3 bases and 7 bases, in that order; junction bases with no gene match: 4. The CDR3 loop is CASSGGGDRTQYF. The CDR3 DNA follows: TGTGCCAGCAGCGGCGGGGGGGATCGGACCCAGTACTTC. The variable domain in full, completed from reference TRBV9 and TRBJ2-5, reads DSGVTQTPKHLITATGQRVTLRCSPRSGDLSVYWYQQSLDQGLQFLIQYYNGEERAKGNILERFSAQQFPDLHSELNLSSLELGDSALYFCASSGGGDRTQYFGPGTRLLVL.

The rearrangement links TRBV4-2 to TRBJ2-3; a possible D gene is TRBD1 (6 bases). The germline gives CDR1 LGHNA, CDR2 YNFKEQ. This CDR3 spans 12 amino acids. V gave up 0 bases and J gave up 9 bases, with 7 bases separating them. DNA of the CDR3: TGTGCCAGCAGCCAAGACGGACAGACGCAGTATTTT. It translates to CASSQDGQTQYF.

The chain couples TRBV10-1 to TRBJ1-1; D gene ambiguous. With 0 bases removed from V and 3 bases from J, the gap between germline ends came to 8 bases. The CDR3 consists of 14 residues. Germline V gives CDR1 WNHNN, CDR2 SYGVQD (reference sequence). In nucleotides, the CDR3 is TGCGCCAGCAGTGAGTCGACGAGGGACACTGAAGCTTTCTTT. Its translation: CASSESTRDTEAFF.

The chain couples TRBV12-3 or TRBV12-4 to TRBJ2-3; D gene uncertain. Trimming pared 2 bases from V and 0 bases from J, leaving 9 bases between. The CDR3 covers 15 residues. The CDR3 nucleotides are TGTGCCAGCAGTTTATATTCGGCTAGCACAGATACGCAGTATTTT. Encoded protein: CASSLYSASTDTQYF.

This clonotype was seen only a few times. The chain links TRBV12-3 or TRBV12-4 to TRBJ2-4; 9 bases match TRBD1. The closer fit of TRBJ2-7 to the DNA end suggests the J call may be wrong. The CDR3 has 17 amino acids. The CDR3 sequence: CASSWDLGTGRAYEQYF. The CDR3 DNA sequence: TGTGCCAGCAGTTGGGACCTCGGGACAGGGAGAGCCTACGAGCAGTACTTC.

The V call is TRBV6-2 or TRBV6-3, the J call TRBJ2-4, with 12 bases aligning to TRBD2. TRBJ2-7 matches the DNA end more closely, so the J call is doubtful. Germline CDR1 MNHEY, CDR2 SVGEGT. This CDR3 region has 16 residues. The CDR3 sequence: CASSYSLAGGLHEQYF. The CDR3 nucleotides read TGTGCCAGCAGTTACTCCCTAGCGGGAGGGCTCCACGAGCAGTACTTC.

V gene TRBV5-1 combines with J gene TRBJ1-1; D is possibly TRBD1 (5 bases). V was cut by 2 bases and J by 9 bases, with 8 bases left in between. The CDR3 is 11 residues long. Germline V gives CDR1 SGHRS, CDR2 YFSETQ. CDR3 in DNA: TGCGCCAGCAGCTTTGACAGCCAAGCTTTCTTT. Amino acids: CASSFDSQAFF.

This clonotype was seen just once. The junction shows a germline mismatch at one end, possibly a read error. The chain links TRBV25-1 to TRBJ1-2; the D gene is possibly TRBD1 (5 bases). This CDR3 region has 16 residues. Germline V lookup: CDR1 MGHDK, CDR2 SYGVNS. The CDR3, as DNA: TGTGCCAGCAGCGCCGCATCCCCGGGGGGTTCTAGTGGCTACACCTTT. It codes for CASSAASPGGSSGYTF.

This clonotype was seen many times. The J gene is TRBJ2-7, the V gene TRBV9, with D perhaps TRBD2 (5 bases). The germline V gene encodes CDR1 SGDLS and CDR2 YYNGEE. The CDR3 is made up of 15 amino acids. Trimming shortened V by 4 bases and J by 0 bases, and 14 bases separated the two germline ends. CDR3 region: CASSTQSGFSYEQYF. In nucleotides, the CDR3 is TGTGCCAGCAGCACCCAGAGCGGTTTCTCCTACGAGCAGTACTTC.